This T cell receptor (beta chain) is from a study of T cells expressing NK-cell markers. With the 5' RACE reads reprocessed, TCRdb shows one record per CDR3 protein and no DNA. The listing contains 300,000 to 500,000 distinct CDR3 sequences. Study-level points and caveats: No clear determination of HCMV specificity was made for expanded NKG2C+ T cell clones. The dominant NKG2C+ clonotypes represented about 1.0-7.5% of CD8+ T cells in over 5 donors.

Germline V gene sequence: CDR1 MNHEY, CDR2 SMNVEV (reference sequence). This CDR3 has 14 amino acids. Worth noting for this clonotype: Antigen: not known.

The material sequenced was blood T cells: a sorted CD56 or NKG2C T cell subset, CD4+ or CD8+ T cells, or bulk PBMC T cells (not recorded which). The source is a woman aged 45-60 years in good health. This rearrangement joins TRBV27 to TRBJ2-2. The CDR3 reads CASASFGNTGELFF.